This T cell receptor (beta chain) was found in a study of cytomegalovirus exposure and HLA in healthy donors. General study findings and limits: According to the study, around 180 TCR beta chains were cytomegalovirus-associated.

Germline V gene sequence: CDR1 SGHRS, CDR2 YFSETQ. The CDR3 length is 15 residues. The V end was cut by 5 bases, the J end by 7 bases, with 19 bases between. As for this clone: The antigen is undetermined.

The protocol was immunoSEQ multiplex PCR, while the TCRdb copy is restricted to in-frame clones and leaves out a portion. The sample lists about 130,000 clones, 85% to 95% occurring once. The sample was PBMCs. The sequence was obtained from a woman younger than 30 in good health and CMV-seronegative. The genes are TRBV5-1 and TRBJ1-5; tentative D call: TRBD1 (6 bases). The CDR3 is CASSSVRGICQPQHF. Here the CDR3 DNA reads TGCGCCAGCAGTAGTGTCAGGGGAATTTGCCAGCCCCAGCATTTT. The full variable domain, its missing parts supplied by reference TRBV5-1 and TRBJ1-5, is KAGVTQTPRYLIKTRGQQVTLSCSPISGHRSVSWYQQTPGQGLQFLFEYFSETQRNKGNFPGRFSGRQFSNSRSEMNVSTLELGDSALYLCASSSVRGICQPQHFGDGTRLSIL.